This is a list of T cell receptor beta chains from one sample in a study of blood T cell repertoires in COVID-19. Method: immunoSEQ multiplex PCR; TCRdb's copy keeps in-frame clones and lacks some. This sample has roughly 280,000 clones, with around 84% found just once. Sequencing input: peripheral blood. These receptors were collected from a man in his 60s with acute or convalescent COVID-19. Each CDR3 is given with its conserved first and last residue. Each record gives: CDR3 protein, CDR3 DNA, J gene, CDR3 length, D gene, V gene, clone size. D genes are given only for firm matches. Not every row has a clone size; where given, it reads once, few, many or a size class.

CASSIGRGQPQHF	TGTGCCAGTAGTATAGGGCGGGGGCAGCCCCAGCATTTT	TRBJ1-5	13	NA	TRBV19	NA
CASSQAQRRGSYSPLHF	TGTGCCAGCAGCCAAGCCCAAAGGCGGGGTTCGTATTCACCCCTCCACTTT	TRBJ1-6	17	NA	TRBV3-1/TRBV3-2	NA
CASSKGLGLEQYF	TGTGCCAGCAGCAAGGGACTAGGACTAGAGCAGTACTTC	TRBJ2-7	13	TRBD2	TRBV5-6	NA
CASSSGTGSSGNTIYF	TGCGCCAGCAGCTCTGGGACAGGGAGCTCTGGAAACACCATATATTTT	TRBJ1-3	16	TRBD1	TRBV5-1	NA
CASRSGGRTGELFF	TGTGCCAGCCGAAGCGGGGGGAGGACCGGGGAGCTGTTTTTT	TRBJ2-2	14	TRBD2	TRBV2	NA
CAIRAGSTDTQYF	TGTGCCATCCGGGCGGGGAGCACAGATACGCAGTATTTT	TRBJ2-3	13	NA	TRBV10-3	NA
CASSLARTDQETQYF	TGTGCCAGCAGCTTAGCGAGGACAGACCAAGAGACCCAGTACTTC	TRBJ2-5	15	NA	TRBV7-9	once
CASSRGQLSGNTIYF	TGTGCCAGCAGCAGGGGACAACTCTCTGGAAACACCATATATTTT	TRBJ1-3	15	NA	TRBV5-5	NA
CASSPYRTSGNQETQYF	TGTGCCAGCTCACCCTATAGGACTAGCGGGAACCAAGAGACCCAGTACTTC	TRBJ2-5	17	TRBD2	TRBV18	NA
CASRGLAGVNEQFF	TGTGCCAGCCGGGGACTAGCGGGAGTGAATGAGCAGTTCTTC	TRBJ2-1	14	TRBD2	TRBV6-5	NA
CASSLTGDGWDFYEQYF	TGTGCCAGCAGCCTTACAGGGGACGGTTGGGATTTCTACGAGCAGTACTTC	TRBJ2-7	17	TRBD1	TRBV5-8	NA
CASSQGQLYGYTF	TGCGCCAGCAGCCAAGGACAGCTCTATGGCTACACCTTC	TRBJ1-2	13	NA	TRBV4-3	few
CASSPRTSGGETQYF	TGCGCCAGCAGCCCCCGGACTAGCGGGGGTGAGACCCAGTACTTC	TRBJ2-5	15	TRBD2	TRBV5-1	NA
CASSQESRGQAGELFF	TGCGCCAGCAGCCAAGAATCGAGGGGGCAGGCCGGGGAGCTGTTTTTT	TRBJ2-2	16	TRBD1	TRBV4-1	NA
CASSQERPGQALYEQYF	TGTGCCAGCAGCCAAGAACGACCGGGACAGGCTTTATACGAGCAGTACTTC	TRBJ2-7	17	TRBD1	TRBV14	NA
CASSPTGESQPQHF	TGTGCCAGCAGCCCTACAGGGGAAAGTCAGCCCCAGCATTTT	TRBJ1-5	14	TRBD1	TRBV4-2	NA
CASSPPTVGGEKLFF	TGTGCCAGCTCACCACCGACGGTGGGGGGTGAAAAACTGTTTTTT	TRBJ1-4	15	NA	TRBV18	NA
CASSYPTTSVNQETQYF	TGTGCCAGCAGTTACCCTACGACCAGCGTGAACCAAGAGACCCAGTACTTC	TRBJ2-5	17	NA	TRBV28	NA
CASSKIAGSYNEQFF	TGTGCCAGCAGCAAAATAGCGGGGTCCTACAATGAGCAGTTCTTC	TRBJ2-1	15	TRBD2	TRBV7-9	few
CLVETQYF	TGTTTAGTCGAGACCCAGTACTTC	TRBJ2-5	8	NA	TRBV30	NA
CATSRVTRDYNEQFF	TGTGCCACCAGCAGAGTTACCAGGGACTACAATGAGCAGTTCTTC	TRBJ2-1	15	NA	TRBV15	NA
CASSLAPGREETQYF	TGCGCCAGCAGCTTGGCGCCCGGGAGGGAAGAGACCCAGTACTTC	TRBJ2-5	15	TRBD2	TRBV5-1	once
CASSLRRTSETDTQYF	TGTGCCAGCAGCTTGAGGAGGACTAGCGAGACAGATACGCAGTATTTT	TRBJ2-3	16	TRBD2	TRBV3-1/TRBV3-2	once
CASSQWVSGGPPLHF	TGTGCCAGCAGCCAATGGGTTTCGGGGGGTCCACCCCTCCACTTT	TRBJ1-6	15	NA	TRBV16	NA
CASSGPRVRSGNTIYF	TGCGCCAGCAGCGGGCCCAGGGTCCGCTCTGGAAACACCATATATTTT	TRBJ1-3	16	NA	TRBV5-1	once
CASKRQGAGYTF	TGTGCCAGCAAGAGGCAGGGGGCCGGCTACACCTTC	TRBJ1-2	12	TRBD1	TRBV6-5	NA
CASSLGDRGPTGELFF	TGTGCCAGCAGCTTAGGGGACAGGGGGCCTACCGGGGAGCTGTTTTTT	TRBJ2-2	16	TRBD1	TRBV7-8	NA
CASSLAGGAGELFF	TGTGCCAGCAGCTTAGCGGGGGGGGCCGGGGAGCTGTTTTTT	TRBJ2-2	14	TRBD2	TRBV7-8	NA
CAISGNRARNTEAFF	TGTGCCATCAGTGGAAACAGGGCCAGGAACACTGAAGCTTTCTTT	TRBJ1-1	15	NA	TRBV10-3	NA
CASSPSLLREGRLAKNIQYF	TGTGCCAGTAGTCCCTCCCTCCTTAGGGAGGGCCGATTGGCCAAAAACATTCAGTACTTC	TRBJ2-4	20	TRBD2	TRBV19	NA
CASSVVASPSTDTQYF	TGTGCCAGCAGCGTAGTAGCGTCTCCTAGCACAGATACGCAGTATTTT	TRBJ2-3	16	NA	TRBV9	NA
CASSPATGVNEQFF	TGTGCCAGCAGCCCGGCTACAGGGGTCAATGAGCAGTTCTTC	TRBJ2-1	14	TRBD1	TRBV5-6	NA
CASSPGGKTNVLTF	TGTGCCAGCAGTCCCGGGGGAAAGACCAACGTCCTGACTTTC	TRBJ2-6	14	NA	TRBV28	NA
CASSPQGNYGYTF	TGTGCCAGCAGTCCCCAGGGGAACTATGGCTACACCTTC	TRBJ1-2	13	NA	TRBV6-5	NA
CASRTGHNSPLHF	TGTGCCAGCAGGACAGGGCATAATTCACCCCTCCACTTT	TRBJ1-6	13	TRBD1	TRBV7-9	NA
CASSLQGYTQYF	TGTGCCAGCAGCCTACAGGGGTATACGCAGTATTTT	TRBJ2-3	12	TRBD1	TRBV14	NA
CASGKGQGAYEQYF	TGTGCCAGTGGAAAGGGACAGGGGGCCTACGAGCAGTACTTC	TRBJ2-7	14	TRBD1	TRBV9	once
CATSRGGGAGHTDTQYF	TGTGCCACCAGCAGAGGCGGGGGGGCCGGACACACAGATACGCAGTATTTT	TRBJ2-3	17	TRBD2	TRBV15	NA
CASSRLGTAYNEQFF	TGTGCCAGCAGCCGTTTAGGGACAGCCTACAATGAGCAGTTCTTC	TRBJ2-1	15	TRBD1	TRBV7-2	NA
CASSESGGELFF	TGTGCCAGCAGTGAAAGCGGCGGGGAGCTGTTTTTT	TRBJ2-2	12	NA	TRBV2	NA
CASSVRGDPYEQYF	TGTGCCAGCAGTGTGCGGGGGGACCCCTACGAGCAGTACTTC	TRBJ2-7	14	TRBD2	TRBV2	NA
CASSPIFQGVSSYEQYF	TGTGCCAGCTCACCAATATTTCAGGGGGTGTCAAGCTACGAGCAGTACTTC	TRBJ2-7	17	TRBD1	TRBV18	NA
CASSLVFRRGDTEAFF	TGTGCCAGCAGCTTAGTATTTCGGCGGGGAGACACTGAAGCTTTCTTT	TRBJ1-1	16	NA	TRBV11-2	NA
CASSLAPGTVIGNTEAFF	TGCGCCAGCAGCTTGGCACCCGGGACAGTGATCGGGAACACTGAAGCTTTCTTT	TRBJ1-1	18	TRBD1	TRBV5-1	once
CASGFGLAGTGELFF	TGTGCTAGTGGTTTCGGACTAGCGGGGACCGGGGAGCTGTTTTTT	TRBJ2-2	15	TRBD2	TRBV12-5	NA
CASSLLLYAGGPSNEQFF	TGTGCCAGCAGCTTACTACTATATGCGGGGGGGCCTAGTAATGAGCAGTTCTTC	TRBJ2-1	18	TRBD2	TRBV11-2	NA
CASSLRLAGEETQYF	TGTGCCAGCAGCCTGCGACTAGCGGGAGAAGAGACCCAGTACTTC	TRBJ2-5	15	TRBD2	TRBV7-8	NA
CAISAPGQPPNEQYF	TGTGCCATCAGTGCCCCGGGTCAGCCTCCTAACGAGCAGTACTTC	TRBJ2-7	15	NA	TRBV10-3	NA
CASSLAGGQEQFF	TGTGCCAGCAGCTTAGCCGGCGGCCAGGAGCAGTTCTTC	TRBJ2-1	13	NA	TRBV13	NA
CASSLGIGTLNTEAFF	TGTGCCAGCAGTTTAGGAATCGGGACACTTAATACTGAAGCTTTCTTT	TRBJ1-1	16	NA	TRBV27	NA
CASSVRETQYF	TGTGCCAGCAGTGTGCGAGAGACCCAGTACTTC	TRBJ2-5	11	NA	TRBV2	NA
CASSETGRNEKLFF	TGTGCCAGCAGCGAGACAGGGCGGAATGAAAAACTGTTTTTT	TRBJ1-4	14	TRBD1	TRBV9	NA
CASSHRDSRGSLAKNIQYF	TGCGCCAGCAGCCATCGGGACAGTCGGGGTAGCCTAGCCAAAAACATTCAGTACTTC	TRBJ2-4	19	TRBD1	TRBV4-1	NA
CSVYTGELFF	TGCAGCGTCTACACCGGGGAGCTGTTTTTT	TRBJ2-2	10	NA	TRBV29-1	few
CASSQGATNEKLFF	TGTGCCAGCAGCCAGGGGGCGACTAATGAAAAACTGTTTTTT	TRBJ1-4	14	TRBD1	TRBV7-9	NA
CASRTQREQFF	TGTGCCAGCAGAACCCAGCGGGAGCAGTTCTTC	TRBJ2-1	11	NA	TRBV28	NA
CASQPNRGYNEQFF	TGTGCCAGTCAGCCCAACAGGGGGTACAATGAGCAGTTCTTC	TRBJ2-1	14	TRBD1	TRBV7-9	NA
CASSLEGGPQHF	TGTGCCAGCAGCTTAGAGGGAGGTCCCCAGCATTTT	TRBJ1-5	12	NA	TRBV7-2	NA
CASKQGNSPLHF	TGTGCCAGCAAGCAGGGTAATTCACCCCTCCACTTT	TRBJ1-6	12	NA	TRBV25-1	NA
CASSLRTGVARGYTF	TGTGCCAGCAGTTTACGGACAGGGGTTGCTCGGGGCTACACCTTC	TRBJ1-2	15	TRBD1	TRBV28	NA